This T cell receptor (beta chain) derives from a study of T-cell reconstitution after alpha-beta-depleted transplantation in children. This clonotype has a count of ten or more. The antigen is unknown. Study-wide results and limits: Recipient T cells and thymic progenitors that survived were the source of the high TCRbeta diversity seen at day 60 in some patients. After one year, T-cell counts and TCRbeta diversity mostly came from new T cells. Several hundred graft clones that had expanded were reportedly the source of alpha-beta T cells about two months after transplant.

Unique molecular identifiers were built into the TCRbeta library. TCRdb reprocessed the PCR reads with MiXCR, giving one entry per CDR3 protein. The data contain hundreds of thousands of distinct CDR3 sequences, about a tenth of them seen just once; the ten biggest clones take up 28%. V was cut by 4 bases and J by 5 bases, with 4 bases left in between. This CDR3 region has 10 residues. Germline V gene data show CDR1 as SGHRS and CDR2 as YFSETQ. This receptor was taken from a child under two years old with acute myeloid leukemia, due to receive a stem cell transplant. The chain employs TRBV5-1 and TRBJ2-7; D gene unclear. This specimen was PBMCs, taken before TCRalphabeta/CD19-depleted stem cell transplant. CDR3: CASSTDEQYF. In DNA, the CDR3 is TGCGCCAGCAGCACAGACGAGCAGTACTTC.